Listed below are T cell receptor beta chains from one sample, sequenced in a study of CD8+ T cells in alopecia areata. This table comes from immunoSEQ multiplex PCR, and its TCRdb copy is limited to in-frame clones, with some not included. The sample contains some 210,000 clones, 50% to 70% of which appear only once. Sequencing used CD4+ T cells sorted from blood, obtained at week 0. These receptors all come from a human donor with alopecia areata. Both conserved end residues are part of each CDR3. A D gene is named only where the DNA matches it firmly. Part of the rows lack a size; the others show once, few, many or a class for expanded clones.

-	TRBV30	TRBJ2-2	-	16	CAWSVPGALRTGELFF	TGTGCCTGGAGTGTACCAGGGGCATTACGCACCGGGGAGCTGTTTTTT
-	TRBV15	TRBJ2-1	-	12	CATSNGIGQPFF	TGTGCCACCAGCAATGGAATCGGACAGCCGTTCTTC
-	TRBV18	TRBJ2-6	TRBD1	17	CASSHGTGNSGANVLTF	TGTGCCAGCTCACACGGGACAGGGAACTCTGGGGCCAACGTCCTGACTTTC
once	TRBV7-9	TRBJ1-2	-	13	CASSLAQGGGYTF	TGTGCCAGCAGCTTAGCGCAGGGAGGGGGCTACACCTTC
few	TRBV15	TRBJ2-3	-	13	CATSRDIPDTQYF	TGTGCCACCAGCAGAGATATTCCAGATACGCAGTATTTT
-	TRBV18	TRBJ1-1	TRBD1	13	CASSPDRATEAFF	TGTGCCAGCTCACCCGACAGGGCTACTGAAGCTTTCTTT
few	TRBV11-3	TRBJ2-7	-	15	CASSLGASERYEQYF	TGTGCCAGCAGCTTAGGCGCTTCAGAACGCTACGAGCAGTACTTC
-	TRBV25-1	TRBJ1-1	-	12	CASNYGNTEAFF	TGTGCCAGCAATTATGGGAACACTGAAGCTTTCTTT
-	TRBV19	TRBJ2-5	-	13	CASRVDSQETQYF	TGTGCCAGTAGAGTGGACAGTCAAGAGACCCAGTACTTC
-	TRBV6-5	TRBJ1-2	-	15	CASSQGTGNGYGYTF	TGTGCCAGCAGTCAGGGAACCGGGAATGGCTATGGCTACACCTTC
few	TRBV29-1	TRBJ1-2	TRBD1	11	CSVDHRGGYTF	TGCAGCGTTGACCACAGGGGCGGCTACACCTTC
-	TRBV28	TRBJ1-2	TRBD1	13	CASSLNRGPHHKF	TGTGCCAGCAGCCTAAACAGGGGGCCTCATCACAAATTC
few	TRBV7-9	TRBJ2-7	TRBD1	17	CASTPMGQEPLSYEQYF	TGTGCCAGCACCCCAATGGGACAGGAGCCCCTCAGCTACGAGCAGTACTTC
once	TRBV6-5	TRBJ1-4	-	12	CASRMKGGKLFF	TGTGCCAGCAGGATGAAGGGGGGAAAACTGTTTTTT
-	TRBV27	TRBJ2-7	TRBD1	15	CASSTQGAGFGEQYF	TGTGCCAGCAGTACACAGGGGGCCGGGTTTGGAGAGCAGTACTTC